This TCR beta chain is drawn from a study of blood T cell repertoires in COVID-19. Study information: COVID-19 samples, acute and convalescent, were from the United States, Italy and Spain.

Seattle's enrolled individuals joined amid active infection and were then monitored longitudinally. Data came from immunoSEQ multiplex PCR; TCRdb stores just in-frame clones and leaves some out. This table holds 150,000 or so clones, approximately 93% found once. From germline, CDR1 is MNHEY and CDR2 SVGAGI. V was shortened by 0 bases and J by 5 bases, with 13 bases between the two germline ends. The CDR3 totals 15 residues. The chain uses TRBV6-5 and TRBJ1-1; TRBD1 is a possible D gene (5 bases). Sequencing was performed on peripheral blood. The clonotype originates from a woman in her fifties or sixties with COVID-19, enrolled during active disease. The CDR3 DNA follows: TGTGCCAGCAGTTACTCGAAAAGGGGTTGGACTGAAGCTTTCTTT. Its protein product is CASSYSKRGWTEAFF.